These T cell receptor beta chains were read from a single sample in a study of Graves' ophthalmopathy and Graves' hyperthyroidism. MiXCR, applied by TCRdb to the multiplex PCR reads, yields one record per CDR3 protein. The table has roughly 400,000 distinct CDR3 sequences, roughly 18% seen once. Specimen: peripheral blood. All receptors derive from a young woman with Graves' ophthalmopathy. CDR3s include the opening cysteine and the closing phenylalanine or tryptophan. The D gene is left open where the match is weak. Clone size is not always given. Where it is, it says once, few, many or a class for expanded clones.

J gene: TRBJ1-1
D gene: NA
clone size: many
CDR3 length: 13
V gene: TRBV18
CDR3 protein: CASSDLVNTEAFF
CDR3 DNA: TGTGCCAGCTCGGATCTAGTGAACACTGAAGCTTTCTTT

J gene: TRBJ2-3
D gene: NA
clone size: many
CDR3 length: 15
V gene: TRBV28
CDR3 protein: CASSSTGVSTDTQYF
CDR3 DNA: TGTGCCAGCAGCTCGACAGGAGTTAGCACAGATACGCAGTATTTT

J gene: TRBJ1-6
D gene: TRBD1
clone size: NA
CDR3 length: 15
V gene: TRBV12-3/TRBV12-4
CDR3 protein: CASSPPGQPNSPLHF
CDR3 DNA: TGTGCCAGCAGCCCCCCGGGACAGCCGAATTCACCCCTCCACTTT

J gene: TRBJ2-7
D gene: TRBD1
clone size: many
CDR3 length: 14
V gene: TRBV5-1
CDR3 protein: CASSFRLQGDEQYF
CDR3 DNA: TGCGCCAGCAGCTTTAGACTTCAGGGGGACGAGCAGTACTTC

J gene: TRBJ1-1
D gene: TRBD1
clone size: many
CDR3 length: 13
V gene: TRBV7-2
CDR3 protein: CASSFQGVTEAFF
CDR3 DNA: TGTGCCAGCAGCTTTCAGGGGGTAACTGAAGCTTTCTTT

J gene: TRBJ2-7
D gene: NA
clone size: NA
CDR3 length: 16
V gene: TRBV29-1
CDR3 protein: CSVEGGPSSSSYEQYF
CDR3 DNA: TGCAGCGTTGAAGGGGGGCCTAGTTCAAGCTCCTACGAGCAGTACTTC

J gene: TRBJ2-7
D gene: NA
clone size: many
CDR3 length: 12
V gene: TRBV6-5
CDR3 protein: CASSYRGYEQYF
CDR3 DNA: TGTGCCAGCAGTTATAGGGGTTACGAGCAGTACTTC

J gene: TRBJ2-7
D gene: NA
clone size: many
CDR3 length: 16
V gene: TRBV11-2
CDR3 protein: CASSLEGVRQTYEQYF
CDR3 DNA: TGTGCCAGCAGCTTAGAAGGGGTGCGGCAGACCTACGAGCAGTACTTC

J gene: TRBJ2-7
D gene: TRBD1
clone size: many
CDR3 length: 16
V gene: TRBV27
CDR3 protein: CASSFQDRAKVYEQYF
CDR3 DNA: TGTGCCAGCAGTTTCCAGGACAGGGCAAAGGTCTACGAGCAGTACTTC

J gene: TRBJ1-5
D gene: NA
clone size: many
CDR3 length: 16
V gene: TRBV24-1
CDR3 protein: CATSDPDSGAHQPQHF
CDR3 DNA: TGTGCCACCAGTGACCCGGACAGTGGGGCCCATCAGCCCCAGCATTTT

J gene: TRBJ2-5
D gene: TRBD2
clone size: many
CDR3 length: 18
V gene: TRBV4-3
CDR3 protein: CASSQDQGVGLNQETQYF
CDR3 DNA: TGCGCCAGCAGCCAAGATCAGGGTGTGGGACTAAACCAAGAGACCCAGTACTTC

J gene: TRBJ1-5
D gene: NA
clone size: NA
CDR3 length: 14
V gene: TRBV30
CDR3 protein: CAWSVSPTGQPQHF
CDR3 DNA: TGTGCCTGGAGTGTATCCCCCACAGGTCAGCCCCAGCATTTT

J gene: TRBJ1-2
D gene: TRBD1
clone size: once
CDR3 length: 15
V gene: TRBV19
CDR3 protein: CASRHEGQGVFGYTF
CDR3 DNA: TGTGCCAGTAGGCATGAGGGACAGGGGGTCTTCGGCTACACCTTC

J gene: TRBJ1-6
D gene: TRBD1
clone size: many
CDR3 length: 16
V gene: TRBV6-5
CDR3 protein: CARFPASGQSTSPLHF
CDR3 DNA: TGTGCCAGGTTTCCCGCTTCGGGACAGTCGACTTCACCCCTCCACTTT

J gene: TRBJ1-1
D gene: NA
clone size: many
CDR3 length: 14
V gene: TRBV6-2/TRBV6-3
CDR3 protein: CASSYVKGSPEAFF
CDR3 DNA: TGTGCCAGCAGTTACGTTAAGGGTTCGCCTGAAGCTTTCTTT

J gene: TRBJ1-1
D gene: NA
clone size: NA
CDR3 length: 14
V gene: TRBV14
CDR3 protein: CASSQVTGTTEAFF
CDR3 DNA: TGTGCCAGCAGCCAAGTCACCGGGACTACTGAAGCTTTCTTT